This TCR beta chain originates from a study of technical replicates of blood from several donors. This CDR3 is 13 amino acids long. Unmatched junction bases numbered 4, after V lost 6 bases and J lost 5 bases. Germline values: CDR1 MNHEY, CDR2 SVGAGI. TCRdb's copy holds only in-frame clones and misses some; the assay was immunoSEQ multiplex PCR. Altogether about 75,000 clones are present, approximately 96% being singletons, with the ten largest covering approximately 0.18%. Sequencing was done on a sample of T cells isolated from PBMCs. The receptor was derived from a human donor in good health. The chain links TRBV6-5 to TRBJ1-1; 9 bases are shared with TRBD1. As DNA, the CDR3 is TGTGCCAGCAGCGGGACAGGGCTAACTGAAGCTTTCTTT. Translating gives CASSGTGLTEAFF.